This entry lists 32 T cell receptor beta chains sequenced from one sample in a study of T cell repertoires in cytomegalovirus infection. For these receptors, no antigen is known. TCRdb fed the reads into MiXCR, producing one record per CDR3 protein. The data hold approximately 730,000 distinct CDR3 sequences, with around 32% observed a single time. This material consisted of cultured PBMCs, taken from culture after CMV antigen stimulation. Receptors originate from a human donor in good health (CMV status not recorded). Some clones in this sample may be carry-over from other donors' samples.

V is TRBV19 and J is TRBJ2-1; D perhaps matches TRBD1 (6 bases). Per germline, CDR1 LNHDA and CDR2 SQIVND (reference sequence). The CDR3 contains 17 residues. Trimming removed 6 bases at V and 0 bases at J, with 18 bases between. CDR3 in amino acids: CASSPEDSRSSYNEQFF. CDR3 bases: TGTGCCAGTAGCCCCGAGGACAGCCGAAGCTCCTACAATGAGCAGTTCTTC.

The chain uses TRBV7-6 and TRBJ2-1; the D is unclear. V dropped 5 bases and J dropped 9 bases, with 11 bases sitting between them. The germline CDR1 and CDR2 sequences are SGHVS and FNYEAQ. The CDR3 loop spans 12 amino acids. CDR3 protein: CASSPSHSEQFF. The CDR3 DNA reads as TGTGCCAGCAGCCCATCCCATAGTGAGCAGTTCTTC.

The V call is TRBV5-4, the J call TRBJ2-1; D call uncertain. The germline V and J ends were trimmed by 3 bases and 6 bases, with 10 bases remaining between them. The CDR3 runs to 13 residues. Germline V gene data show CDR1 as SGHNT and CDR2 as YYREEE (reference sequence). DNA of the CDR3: TGTGCCAGCAGCTCCAATGCCGGCAATGAGCAGTTCTTC. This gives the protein CASSSNAGNEQFF.

CDR3 loop: CASSPTPPSPLHF. The CDR3 nucleotides are TGCGCCAGCAGCCCCACACCGCCCTCACCCCTCCACTTT. The chain links TRBV4-1 to TRBJ1-6, with D unresolved. V lost 4 bases, J lost 10 bases, and 11 bases lay in between. This CDR3 has 13 residues. Germline-derived CDR1 and CDR2 are MGHRA and YSYEKL.

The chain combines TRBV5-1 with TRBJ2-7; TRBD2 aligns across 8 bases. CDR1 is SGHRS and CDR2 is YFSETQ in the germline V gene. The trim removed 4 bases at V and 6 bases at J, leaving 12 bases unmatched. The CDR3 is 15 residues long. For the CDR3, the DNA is TGCGCCAGCAGCCGGGACACGACCGGGGGGGCCGAGCAGTACTTC. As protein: CASSRDTTGGAEQYF.

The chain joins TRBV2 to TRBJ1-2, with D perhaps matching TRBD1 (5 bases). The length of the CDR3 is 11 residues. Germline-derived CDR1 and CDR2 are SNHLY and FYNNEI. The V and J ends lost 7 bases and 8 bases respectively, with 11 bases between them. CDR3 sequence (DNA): TGTGCCAGCAAGGGGTACGACGGCTACACCTTC. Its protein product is CASKGYDGYTF. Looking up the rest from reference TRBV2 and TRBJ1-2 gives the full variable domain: EPEVTQTPSHQVTQMGQEVILRCVPISNHLYFYWYRQILGQKVEFLVSFYNNEISEKSEIFDDQFSVERPDGSNFTLKIRSTKLEDSAMYFCASKGYDGYTFGSGTRLTVV.

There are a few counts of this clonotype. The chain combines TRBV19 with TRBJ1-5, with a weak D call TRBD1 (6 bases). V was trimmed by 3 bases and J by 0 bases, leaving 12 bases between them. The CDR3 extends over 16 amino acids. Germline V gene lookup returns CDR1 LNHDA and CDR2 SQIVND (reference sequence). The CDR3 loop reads CASSIRTGYSNQPQHF. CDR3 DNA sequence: TGTGCCAGTAGTATCCGTACAGGGTATAGCAATCAGCCCCAGCATTTT.

The CDR3 region is CASSVRYHEGEAFF. The CDR3 nucleotides read TGTGCCAGCAGCGTAAGGTATCACGAGGGGGAAGCTTTCTTT. This rearrangement joins TRBV9 to TRBJ1-1, with D possibly matching TRBD1 (5 bases). Germline V gives CDR1 SGDLS, CDR2 YYNGEE. V lost 1 base, J lost 8 bases, and 15 bases lay in between. The CDR3 length is 14 residues.

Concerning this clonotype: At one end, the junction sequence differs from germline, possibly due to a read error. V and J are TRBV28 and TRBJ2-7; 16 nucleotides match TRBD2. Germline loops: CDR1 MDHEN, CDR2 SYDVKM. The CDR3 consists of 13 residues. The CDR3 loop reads CASKPGLAGGPIF. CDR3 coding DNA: TGTGCCAGCAAACCGGGACTAGCGGGGGGGCCCATCTTC.

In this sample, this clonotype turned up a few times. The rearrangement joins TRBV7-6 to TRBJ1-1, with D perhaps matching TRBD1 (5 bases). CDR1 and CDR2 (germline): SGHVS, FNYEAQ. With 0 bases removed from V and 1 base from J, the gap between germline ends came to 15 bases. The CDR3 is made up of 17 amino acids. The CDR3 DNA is TGTGCCAGCAGCTTAGCCGCCGGACACGACAGGAACACTGAAGCTTTCTTT. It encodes CASSLAAGHDRNTEAFF.

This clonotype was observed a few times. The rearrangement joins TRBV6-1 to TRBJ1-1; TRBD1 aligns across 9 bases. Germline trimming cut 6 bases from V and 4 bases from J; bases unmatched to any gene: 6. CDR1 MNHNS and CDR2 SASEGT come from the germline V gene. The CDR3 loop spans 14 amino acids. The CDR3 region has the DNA TGTGCCAGCAGAAAGGACAGGGGCAGCACTGAAGCTTTCTTT. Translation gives CASRKDRGSTEAFF.

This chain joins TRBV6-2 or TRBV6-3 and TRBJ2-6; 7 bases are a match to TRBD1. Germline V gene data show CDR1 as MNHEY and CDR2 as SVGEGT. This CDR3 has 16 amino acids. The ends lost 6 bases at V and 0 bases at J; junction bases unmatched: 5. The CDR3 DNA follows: TGTGCCAGCAGCTGGGACAGCAGCTCTGGGGCCAACGTCCTGACTTTC. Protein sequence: CASSWDSSSGANVLTF.

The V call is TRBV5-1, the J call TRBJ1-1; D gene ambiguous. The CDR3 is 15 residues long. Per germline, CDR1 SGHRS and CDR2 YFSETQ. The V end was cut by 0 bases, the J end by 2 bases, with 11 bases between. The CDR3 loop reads CASSLGRTGNTEAFF. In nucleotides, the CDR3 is TGCGCCAGCAGCTTGGGCCGGACGGGAAACACTGAAGCTTTCTTT.

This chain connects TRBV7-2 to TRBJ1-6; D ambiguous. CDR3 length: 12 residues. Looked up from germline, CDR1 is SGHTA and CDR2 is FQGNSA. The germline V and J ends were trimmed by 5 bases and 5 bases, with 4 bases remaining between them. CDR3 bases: TGTGCCAGCAGCATAAATAATTCACCCCTCCACTTT. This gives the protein CASSINNSPLHF.

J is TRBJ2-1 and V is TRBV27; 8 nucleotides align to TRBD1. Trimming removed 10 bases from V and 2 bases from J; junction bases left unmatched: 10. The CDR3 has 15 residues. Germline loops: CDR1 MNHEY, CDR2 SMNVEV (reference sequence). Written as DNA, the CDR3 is TGTGCCACCAGAGTGGGGGACAGGCCCTACAATGAGCAGTTCTTC. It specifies CATRVGDRPYNEQFF.

The DNA of the CDR3 is TGTGCCAGCAGTGAAAACAGCCGCTCCTACGAGCAGTACTTC. Protein product: CASSENSRSYEQYF. The V and J genes are TRBV6-1 and TRBJ2-7; D is unresolved. The CDR3 sequence is 14 residues long. Germline CDR1 MNHNS, CDR2 SASEGT. Trimming cost V 2 bases and J 0 bases, with 8 bases left between them.

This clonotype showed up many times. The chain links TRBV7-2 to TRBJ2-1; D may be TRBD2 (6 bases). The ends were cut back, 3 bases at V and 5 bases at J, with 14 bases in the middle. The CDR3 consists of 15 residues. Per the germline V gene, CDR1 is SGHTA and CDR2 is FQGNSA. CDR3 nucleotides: TGTGCCAGCAGCTTTCACGGGACTTTAAACAATGAGCAGTTCTTC. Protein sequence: CASSFHGTLNNEQFF.

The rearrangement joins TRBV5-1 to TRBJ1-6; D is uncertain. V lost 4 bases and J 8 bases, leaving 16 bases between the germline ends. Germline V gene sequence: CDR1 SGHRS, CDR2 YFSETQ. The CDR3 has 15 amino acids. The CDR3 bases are TGCGCCAGCAGCCCCGTACCTGATGGAGATTCACCCCTCCACTTT. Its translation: CASSPVPDGDSPLHF.

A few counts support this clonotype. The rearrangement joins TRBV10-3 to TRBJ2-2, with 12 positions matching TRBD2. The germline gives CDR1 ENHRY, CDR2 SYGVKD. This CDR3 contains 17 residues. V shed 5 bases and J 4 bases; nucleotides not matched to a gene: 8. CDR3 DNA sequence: TGTGCCATCAGTCCGACTAGCGGGAGAGAGGGCACCGGGGAGCTGTTTTTT. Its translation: CAISPTSGREGTGELFF.

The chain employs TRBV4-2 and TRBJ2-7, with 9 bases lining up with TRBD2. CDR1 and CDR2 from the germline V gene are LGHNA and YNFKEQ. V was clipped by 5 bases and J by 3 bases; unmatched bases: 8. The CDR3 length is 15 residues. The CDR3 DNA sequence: TGTGCCAGCAGCTTGAATCTAGCGGGGAGCTACGAGCAGTACTTC. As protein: CASSLNLAGSYEQYF.

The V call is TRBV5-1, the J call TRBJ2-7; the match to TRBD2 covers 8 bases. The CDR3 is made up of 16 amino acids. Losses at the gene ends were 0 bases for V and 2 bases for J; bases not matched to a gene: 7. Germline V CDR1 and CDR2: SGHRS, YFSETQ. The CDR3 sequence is CASSLVVTSEPYEQYF. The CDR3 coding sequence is TGCGCCAGCAGCTTGGTAGTGACTAGCGAGCCCTACGAGCAGTACTTC.

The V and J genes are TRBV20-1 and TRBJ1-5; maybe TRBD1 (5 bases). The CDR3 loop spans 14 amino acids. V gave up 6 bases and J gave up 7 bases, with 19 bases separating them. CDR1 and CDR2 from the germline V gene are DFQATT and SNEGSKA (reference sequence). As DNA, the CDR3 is TGCAGTGCGGAAAGGGGCCGAGGCAGGCAGCCCCAGCATTTT. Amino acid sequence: CSAERGRGRQPQHF.

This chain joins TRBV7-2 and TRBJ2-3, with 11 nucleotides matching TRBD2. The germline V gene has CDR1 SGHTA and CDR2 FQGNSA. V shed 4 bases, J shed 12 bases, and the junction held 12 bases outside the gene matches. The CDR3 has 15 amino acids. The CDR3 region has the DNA TGTGCCAGCAGCTACGGGACTAGCGGCACAGATTCTCAGTATTTT. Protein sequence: CASSYGTSGTDSQYF.

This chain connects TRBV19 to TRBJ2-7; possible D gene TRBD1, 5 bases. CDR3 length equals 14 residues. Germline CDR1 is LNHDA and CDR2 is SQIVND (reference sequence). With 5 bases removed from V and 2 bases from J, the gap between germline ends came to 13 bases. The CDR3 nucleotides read TGTGCCAGTAGTTTAGGACACGGAACCTACGAGCAGTACTTC. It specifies CASSLGHGTYEQYF.

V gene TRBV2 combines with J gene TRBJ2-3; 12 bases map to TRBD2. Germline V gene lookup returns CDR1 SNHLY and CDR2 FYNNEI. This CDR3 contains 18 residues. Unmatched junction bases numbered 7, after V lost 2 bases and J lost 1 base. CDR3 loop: CASSEPTSGSGGTDTQYF. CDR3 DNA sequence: TGTGCCAGCAGTGAACCGACTAGCGGGAGCGGGGGCACAGATACGCAGTATTTT.

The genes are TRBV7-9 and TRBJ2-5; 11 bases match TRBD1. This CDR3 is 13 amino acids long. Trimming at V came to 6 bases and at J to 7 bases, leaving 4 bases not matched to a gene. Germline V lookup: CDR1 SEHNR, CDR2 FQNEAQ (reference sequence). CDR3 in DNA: TGTGCCAGCAGTGGACAGGGGGCTAGGACCCAGTACTTC. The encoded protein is CASSGQGARTQYF.

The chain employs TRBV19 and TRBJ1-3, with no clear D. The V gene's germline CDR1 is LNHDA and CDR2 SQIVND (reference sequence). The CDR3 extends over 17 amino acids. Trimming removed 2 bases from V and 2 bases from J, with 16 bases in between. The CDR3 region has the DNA TGTGCCAGTAGTATATCCGGAGGGATTGGAGCTGGAAACACCATATATTTT. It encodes CASSISGGIGAGNTIYF. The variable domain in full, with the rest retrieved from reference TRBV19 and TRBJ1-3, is DGGITQSPKYLFRKEGQNVTLSCEQNLNHDAMYWYRQDPGQGLRLIYYSQIVNDFQKGDIAEGYSVSREKKESFPLTVTSAQKNPTAFYLCASSISGGIGAGNTIYFGEGSWLTVV.

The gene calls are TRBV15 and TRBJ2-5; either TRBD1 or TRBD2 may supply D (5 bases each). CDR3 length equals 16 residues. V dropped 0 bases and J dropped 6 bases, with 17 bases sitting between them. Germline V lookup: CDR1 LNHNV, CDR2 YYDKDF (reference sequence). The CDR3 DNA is TGTGCCACCAGCAGAGATTCGAGGGGCTGGCCAAAGACCCAGTACTTC. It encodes CATSRDSRGWPKTQYF.

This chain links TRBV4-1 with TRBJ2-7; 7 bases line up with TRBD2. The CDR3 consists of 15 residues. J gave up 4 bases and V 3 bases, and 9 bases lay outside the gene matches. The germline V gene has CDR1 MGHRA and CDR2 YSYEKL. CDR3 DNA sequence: TGCGCCAGCAGCCAGTTCGGCGGGAGCCATTACGAGCAGTACTTC. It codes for CASSQFGGSHYEQYF.

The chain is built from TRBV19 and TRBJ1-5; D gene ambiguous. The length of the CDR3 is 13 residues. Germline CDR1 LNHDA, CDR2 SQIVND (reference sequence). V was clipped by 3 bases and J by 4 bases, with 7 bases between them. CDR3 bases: TGTGCCAGTAGTATGCCCAGGAATCAGCCCCAGCATTTT. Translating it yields CASSMPRNQPQHF.

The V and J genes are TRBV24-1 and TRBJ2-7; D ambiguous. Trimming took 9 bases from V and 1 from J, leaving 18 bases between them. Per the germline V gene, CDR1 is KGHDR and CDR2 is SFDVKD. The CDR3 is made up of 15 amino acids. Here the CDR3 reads CATRSWASGSYEQYF. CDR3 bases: TGTGCCACCCGTTCTTGGGCGAGTGGATCCTACGAGCAGTACTTC.

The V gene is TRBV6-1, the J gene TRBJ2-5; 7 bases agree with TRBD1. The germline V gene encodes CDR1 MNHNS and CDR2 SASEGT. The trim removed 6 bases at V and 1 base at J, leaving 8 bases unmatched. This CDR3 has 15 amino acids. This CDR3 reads CASRRRDSFQETQYF. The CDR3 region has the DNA TGTGCCAGCAGAAGACGGGACAGTTTCCAAGAGACCCAGTACTTC.